This record looks at one T cell receptor beta chain sequence and its context. Its antigen remains unknown. The time point: pre-treatment sample, taken before nivolumab and TIL therapy. Tumor tissue came from excised metastases, mostly pleural nodules or supraclavicular lymph nodes. This was the immunoSEQ v3 assay. Produced via immunoSEQ multiplex PCR; TCRdb's table is partial and in-frame only. The sample has some 13,000 clones; about 70% are singletons. The data derive from a study of TIL therapy for anti-PD-1-resistant metastatic lung cancer. General observations from the study: Many TIL product clones were absent from baseline tumor, suggesting clonal contraction.

Germline CDR1 is SGHRS and CDR2 is YFSETQ. The CDR3 runs 15 residues. The V and J ends lost 2 bases and 1 base, in that order; junction bases with no gene match: 6. The chain couples TRBV5-1 to TRBJ2-7; 7 nucleotides align to TRBD1. The specimen comprised tumor tissue, sampled at baseline. The TCR comes from a woman between 25 and 85 years old with non-small cell lung cancer. CDR3 sequence: CASSFRDSKSYEQYF. As DNA, the CDR3 is TGCGCCAGCAGCTTCCGGGACAGCAAATCCTACGAGCAGTACTTC.